Included here is one T cell receptor beta chain sequence, with context. These data are taken from a study of T cells in Graves' hyperthyroidism and ophthalmopathy. Researchers took RNA transcripts and amplified the TCR beta CDR3 regions from them. During a first-round RT-PCR of the TCR CDR3, the HTBI primer set was used. TCRdb redid the calling of the multiplex PCR reads with MiXCR, one entry per CDR3 protein. The table shows around 660,000 distinct CDR3 sequences, with less than 45% occurring only once. This sequence was found in an adult man with Graves' disease, either hyperthyroidism or ophthalmopathy (not recorded which). Sequencing used peripheral blood or thyroid tissue (not recorded which).

The CDR3 region is CASSWGGPAGEQYF. The CDR3 region has the DNA TGTGCCAGCAGTTGGGGTGGCCCGGCGGGCGAGCAGTACTTC. The chain is built from TRBV6-5 and TRBJ2-7; D is perhaps TRBD2 (5 bases). The germline V gene has CDR1 MNHEY and CDR2 SVGAGI. This CDR3 has 14 residues. Trimming stripped 4 bases from V and 6 bases from J, with 16 bases between.